This T cell receptor (beta chain) was identified during a study of blood T cells in healthy people across ages. The authors ran a second PCR of roughly 7 to 11 cycles using a sample-barcoded 5' primer and a J-beta primer mix. MiXCR, applied by TCRdb to the 5' RACE reads, yields one record per CDR3 protein. The sample includes 550,000 to 750,000 distinct CDR3 sequences, 21% of them seen just once. The CDR3 totals 12 residues. The germline gives CDR1 DFQATT, CDR2 SNEGSKA (reference sequence). V shed 5 bases and J 2 bases; nucleotides not matched to a gene: 3. This clonotype appeared a few times. This rearrangement joins TRBV20-1 to TRBJ2-7; 7 bases line up with TRBD1. The sample taken for sequencing was blood. The TCR sequence derives from a man aged 65-85 years in good health. The DNA of the CDR3 is TGCAGTGCTCGGGGACAGACCTACGAGCAGTACTTC. Protein product: CSARGQTYEQYF.